This T cell receptor beta chain was retrieved from a study of T cells in localized non-small cell lung cancer. CDR3 length equals 13 residues. From germline, CDR1 is SEHNR and CDR2 FQNEAQ (reference sequence). Trimming cost V 0 bases and J 5 bases, with 5 bases left between them. Repertoires were generated with immunoSEQ multiplex PCR, while TCRdb's copy carries only in-frame clones and drops some. This sample carries 7,500 to 10,000 clones, about 90% of them seen once, and the ten largest clones take under 20%. The study's findings and limits: A median of about 50 clones ranked among the top 100 in tumor appeared in adjacent lung. Without multi-region sequencing, intratumor heterogeneity could not be excluded.

As to this clone: Its specificity is not known.

The clonotype was recovered from an older male donor with stage III squamous cell lung carcinoma. The gene calls are TRBV7-9 and TRBJ1-5, with unresolved D. This sample comprised peripheral blood, obtained before any cancer treatment. In DNA form, the CDR3 reads TGTGCCAGCAGCTTAGCTTCCTATCAGCCCCAGCATTTT. This sequence encodes CASSLASYQPQHF.